This T cell receptor beta chain was sequenced during a study of T-cell memory formation after mild COVID-19. Overall study findings and caveats: Pre-infection memory already had some responding clones, implying cross-reactive memory joined. Mostly located in CM and EM were contracting CD4+ clones, with contracting CD8+ clones located in EMRA.

Trimming removed 4 bases at V and 3 bases at J, with 9 bases between. The CDR3 is 12 amino acids. The germline V gene encodes CDR1 SQVTM and CDR2 ANQGSEA. From 5'RACE with constant-segment primers came TCR alpha and TCR beta cDNA libraries that carried sample barcodes and UMIs. TCRdb independently ran MiXCR on the 5' RACE reads; one entry per CDR3 protein. The table includes about 100,000 distinct CDR3 sequences, 15% to 20% detected once. This clonotype occurred many times. Its target is not known. The rearrangement joins TRBV29-1 to TRBJ2-5; D may be TRBD2 (6 bases). Sequencing input: PBMCs or a T cell subset sorted from them (not recorded which). The TCR was taken from a man in his late teens or twenties who had mild COVID-19 (a few samples of this study predate the infection). Cell type and time point are not known. Here the CDR3 reads CSVVPGEETQYF. In nucleotides, the CDR3 is TGCAGCGTTGTCCCGGGGGAAGAGACCCAGTACTTC. Supplemented by reference TRBV29-1 and TRBJ2-5, the full variable domain reads SAVISQKPSRDICQRGTSLTIQCQVDSQVTMMFWYRQQPGQSLTLIATANQGSEATYESGFVIDKFPISRPNLTFSTLTVSNMSPEDSSIYLCSVVPGEETQYFGPGTRLLVL.